A single sample is the source of the 4 T cell receptor beta chains below, sequenced in a study of shared clonotypes between healthy human individuals (dated by TCRdb to the early 2020s). Library preparation was by the immunoSEQ multiplex PCR assay. In TCRdb, the immuneACCESS table is reduced to in-frame sequences with V and J assigned. These tables do not hold every clone; where another copy was compared, an unresolved V gene accounts for under half, and the others remain unexplained. For this sample there are about 1.5 million clones; 95% to 99% appear just once. The ten largest clones capture around 0.47% of the sample. Sequenced sample: naive CD4+ T cells sorted from blood. The cell subset or site label for this specimen denotes: CD45RA+ positively selected. The receptor set was obtained from a man between 25 and 39 years old in good health.

The chain joins TRBV9 to TRBJ2-7, with 9 bases matching TRBD2. CDR1 and CDR2 (germline): SGDLS, YYNGEE. The CDR3 consists of 15 residues. With V trimmed by 2 bases and J by 1 base, 4 bases remained unmatched. The CDR3 reads CASSVTSGDSYEQYF. In DNA, the CDR3 is TGTGCCAGCAGCGTGACTAGCGGTGATTCCTACGAGCAGTACTTC.

The J gene is TRBJ2-3, the V gene TRBV29-1; D not certain. The CDR3 extends over 14 amino acids. Trimming removed 4 bases at V and 2 bases at J, with 13 bases between. Germline V gives CDR1 SQVTM, CDR2 ANQGSEA. This CDR3 is CSVVSDGNTDTQYF. CDR3 sequence (DNA): TGCAGCGTTGTTTCAGACGGAAACACAGATACGCAGTATTTT.

The chain joins TRBV19 to TRBJ1-1; TRBD1 might be the D (5 bases). V lost 4 bases to trimming and J lost 1 base, with 10 bases between them. The germline gives CDR1 LNHDA, CDR2 SQIVND (reference sequence). The CDR3 runs 14 residues. The CDR3 DNA reads TGTGCCAGTAGTAGCGCAACAGGGAACACTGAAGCTTTCTTT. Protein product: CASSSATGNTEAFF.

This chain connects TRBV7-9 to TRBJ2-3, with 9 nucleotides matching TRBD1. Germline-derived CDR1 and CDR2 are SEHNR and FQNEAQ (reference sequence). The ends lost 5 bases at V and 6 bases at J; junction bases unmatched: 21. The CDR3 has 19 residues. CDR3 residues: CASSPYYAGQGPQRDTQYF. The DNA of the CDR3 is TGTGCCAGCAGCCCATATTATGCGGGACAGGGCCCGCAGAGGGATACGCAGTATTTT.